This TCR beta chain was found in a study of blood T cell repertoires in COVID-19. Under the authors' procedure: Estimation of nucleated cell counts was performed using reference gene primer amplification. Only in-frame clones appear in the TCRdb table, and some are missing; sequencing was by immunoSEQ multiplex PCR. V and J calls and clone size are those listed in that table; D and trimming were worked out from the DNA. The sample carries approximately 150,000 clones, 85% to 95% recorded once. The V end lost 6 bases, the J end lost 3 bases, and 14 bases lay between the germline ends. CDR1 is LNHDA, CDR2 SQIVND, per germline (reference sequence). The CDR3 is 14 residues long.

This chain uses TRBV19 with TRBJ1-1; a possible D gene is TRBD1 (6 bases). The sequence was obtained from a woman aged 55 to 70 with COVID-19, enrolled during active disease. Input material: peripheral blood. Here the CDR3 reads CASRRRGGDTEAFF. In DNA form, the CDR3 reads TGTGCCAGTAGGCGACGAGGGGGGGACACTGAAGCTTTCTTT.